A selection of T cell receptor beta chains follows, all from one sample in a study of lung T cells in sarcoidosis with Löfgren's syndrome. TCRdb independently ran MiXCR on the reads; one entry per CDR3 protein. Of roughly 2,200 distinct CDR3 sequences listed, roughly 20% were seen once; the top ten hold less than 30%. The sample comprised CD4+ T cells from bronchoalveolar lavage. Receptors were obtained from a human donor with sarcoidosis (Löfgren's syndrome or another form), or a control subject (not recorded which). CDR3s include the opening cysteine and the closing phenylalanine or tryptophan. Each record gives: D gene, J gene, clone size, V gene, CDR3 protein, CDR3 DNA. The D gene is left open where the match is weak. Expanded clones get a size class; other rows say once, few or many, or leave the size out.

d_gene: NA; j_gene: TRBJ1-6; abundance: medium-sized; v_gene: TRBV27; CDR3aa: CASSLLGLHNSPLHF; CDR3nt: TGTGCCAGCAGTTTATTAGGGCTGCATAATTCACCCCTCCACTTT
d_gene: TRBD1; j_gene: TRBJ2-1; abundance: large; v_gene: TRBV6-7; CDR3aa: CASRDRGPYNEQFF; CDR3nt: TGTGCCAGCCGGGACAGAGGACCATACAATGAGCAGTTCTTC
d_gene: TRBD2; j_gene: TRBJ2-7; abundance: once; v_gene: TRBV2; CDR3aa: CASSEQGVEIAGGKYF; CDR3nt: TGTGCCAGCAGTGAACAAGGGGTGGAAATAGCGGGAGGTAAGTACTTC
d_gene: NA; j_gene: TRBJ1-1; abundance: many; v_gene: TRBV3-1; CDR3aa: CASSQGEVQGWAFF; CDR3nt: TGTGCCAGCAGCCAAGGTGAGGTACAGGGCTGGGCTTTCTTT
d_gene: NA; j_gene: TRBJ2-7; abundance: medium-sized; v_gene: TRBV11-2; CDR3aa: CASSPTRDTYEQYF; CDR3nt: TGTGCCAGCAGCCCAACCCGGGACACCTACGAGCAGTACTTC
d_gene: NA; j_gene: TRBJ2-3; abundance: NA; v_gene: TRBV6-1; CDR3aa: CASSELSRFSTDTQCF; CDR3nt: TGTGCCAGCAGTGAACTGTCCAGGTTCAGCACAGATACGCAGTGCTTT
d_gene: TRBD2; j_gene: TRBJ2-1; abundance: medium-sized; v_gene: TRBV11-2; CDR3aa: CASRTTGTSGSNEQFF; CDR3nt: TGTGCCAGCAGGACAACCGGGACTAGCGGGAGCAATGAGCAGTTCTTC
d_gene: TRBD2; j_gene: TRBJ2-1; abundance: many; v_gene: TRBV18; CDR3aa: CASSPASGEQFF; CDR3nt: TGTGCCAGCTCACCCGCTAGCGGAGAGCAGTTCTTC
d_gene: NA; j_gene: TRBJ2-7; abundance: NA; v_gene: TRBV2; CDR3aa: CASSETGSHHCTYEQYF; CDR3nt: TGTGCCAGCAGTGAGACAGGTAGTCACCACTGTACCTACGAGCAGTACTTC
d_gene: NA; j_gene: TRBJ2-1; abundance: medium-sized; v_gene: TRBV24-1; CDR3aa: CATTSRQNNEQFF; CDR3nt: TGTGCCACCACCTCCCGACAGAACAATGAGCAGTTCTTC
d_gene: NA; j_gene: TRBJ2-2; abundance: many; v_gene: TRBV5-5; CDR3aa: CASSLGTTSNTGELFF; CDR3nt: TGTGCCAGCAGCCTAGGGACAACCTCGAACACCGGGGAGCTGTTTTTT
d_gene: NA; j_gene: TRBJ2-5; abundance: medium-sized; v_gene: TRBV18; CDR3aa: CASSPQGGETQYF; CDR3nt: TGTGCCAGCTCACCACAGGGGGGAGAGACCCAGTACTTC
d_gene: TRBD2; j_gene: TRBJ2-1; abundance: many; v_gene: TRBV7-3; CDR3aa: CASSLRGGSAYNEQFF; CDR3nt: TGTGCCAGCAGCTTACGAGGCGGGAGCGCCTACAATGAGCAGTTCTTC
d_gene: NA; j_gene: TRBJ2-5; abundance: many; v_gene: TRBV2; CDR3aa: CASKVKRQFQETQYF; CDR3nt: TGTGCCAGCAAGGTGAAGCGGCAGTTCCAAGAGACCCAGTACTTC
d_gene: NA; j_gene: TRBJ1-1; abundance: medium-sized; v_gene: TRBV27; CDR3aa: CASSLMGGVTEAFF; CDR3nt: TGTGCCAGCAGTTTAATGGGGGGGGTCACTGAAGCTTTCTTT
d_gene: NA; j_gene: TRBJ1-5; abundance: medium-sized; v_gene: TRBV5-8; CDR3aa: CASSLGQSQPQHF; CDR3nt: TGTGCCAGCAGCTTGGGACAGAGTCAGCCCCAGCATTTT
d_gene: NA; j_gene: TRBJ2-3; abundance: large; v_gene: TRBV24-1; CDR3aa: CATSDPGQPVDTDTQYF; CDR3nt: TGTGCCACCAGTGATCCCGGACAGCCGGTTGACACAGATACGCAGTATTTT
d_gene: NA; j_gene: TRBJ1-1; abundance: medium-sized; v_gene: TRBV6-1; CDR3aa: CASSDSSMNTEAFF; CDR3nt: TGTGCCAGCAGTGACAGCTCCATGAACACTGAAGCTTTCTTT
d_gene: NA; j_gene: TRBJ1-5; abundance: medium-sized; v_gene: TRBV12-3/TRBV12-4; CDR3aa: CASSPYNQPQHF; CDR3nt: TGTGCCAGCAGTCCCTACAATCAGCCCCAGCATTTT